This T cell receptor (beta chain) emerged from a study of blood T cells in healthy people across ages. Sample-barcoded 5' priming and a J-beta primer mix drove a second PCR of 7 to 11 cycles. TCRdb fed the 5' RACE reads into MiXCR, producing one record per CDR3 protein. Of around 800,000 distinct CDR3 sequences listed, around 24% were seen once; the top ten hold about 3%. Per germline, CDR1 SGHTA and CDR2 FQGNSA. V dropped 1 base and J dropped 6 bases, with 13 bases sitting between them. The CDR3 has 15 amino acids. The data were also submitted as part of a second study, on T cells of mothers and their children.

Sequences were obtained from blood. The genes are TRBV7-2 and TRBJ2-1; perhaps TRBD1 as D (6 bases). This TCR derives from a boy under 18 in good health. DNA for the CDR3: TGTGCCAGCAGCTTAGGGGGGCGCCTTTTCAATGAGCAGTTCTTC. This gives the protein CASSLGGRLFNEQFF.